The 23 T cell receptor beta chains in this list originate from one sample, sequenced in a study of memory CD4+ T cells and cytomegalovirus serostatus. Single viable CD3+CD4+CD8-CD45RO+ cells were sorted as the memory CD4+ T cells. The table came from immunoSEQ multiplex PCR; TCRdb's copy has only in-frame clones and leaves some out. Among over 35,000 clones, about 78% were seen once, and the ten largest hold approximately 0.85%. Sequencing input: memory CD4+ T cells from blood. The receptors were gathered from an adult in good health and CMV-seronegative.

The genes are TRBV28 and TRBJ2-2, with D unresolved. Germline CDR1 is MDHEN and CDR2 is SYDVKM. The CDR3 is 13 residues long. V was shortened by 3 bases and J by 5 bases, with 7 bases between the two germline ends. CDR3 loop: CASSFTATGELFF. CDR3 sequence (DNA): TGTGCCAGCAGTTTTACAGCTACCGGGGAGCTGTTTTTT.

The chain links TRBV28 to TRBJ2-6; D is uncertain. Per germline, CDR1 MDHEN and CDR2 SYDVKM. V shed 2 bases and J shed 2 bases, with 16 bases lying between them. CDR3 length: 18 amino acids. This CDR3 is CASSLGPRAVTGANVLTF. DNA of the CDR3: TGTGCCAGCAGTTTAGGACCTCGGGCCGTAACTGGGGCCAACGTCCTGACTTTC.

In this sample, this clone turned up a few times. The genes are TRBV9 and TRBJ2-7; 9 bases align to TRBD1. CDR1 is SGDLS, CDR2 YYNGEE, per germline. The trim removed 5 bases at V and 5 bases at J, leaving 14 bases unmatched. This CDR3 region has 16 residues. The CDR3, as DNA: TGTGCCAGCAGTCGAACTACAGGGGGCTCCGAGGACGAGCAGTACTTC. Translating gives CASSRTTGGSEDEQYF.

The J gene is TRBJ1-2, the V gene TRBV29-1; TRBD1 might be the D (5 bases). The CDR3 loop spans 12 amino acids. Per the germline V gene, CDR1 is SQVTM and CDR2 is ANQGSEA. Trimming shortened V by 4 bases and J by 7 bases, and 13 bases separated the two germline ends. Here the CDR3 DNA reads TGCAGCGTTGGTGTAGGGGCCCCTGGCTACACCTTC. It encodes CSVGVGAPGYTF.

This clone was observed a few times. The J gene is TRBJ2-1, the V gene TRBV6-4, with 8 bases that match TRBD2. Germline V lookup: CDR1 MRHNA, CDR2 SNTAGT. Trimming cost V 0 bases and J 6 bases; bases outside gene matches: 4. The CDR3 totals 15 residues. The CDR3 reads CASSDSGTSSNEQFF. The CDR3, as DNA: TGTGCCAGCAGTGACTCTGGGACTAGTTCCAATGAGCAGTTCTTC.

This clone was counted only a few times. The V call is TRBV5-6, the J call TRBJ1-3; 7 positions match TRBD1. The CDR3 is 18 residues long. Germline V gene sequence: CDR1 SGHDT, CDR2 YYEEEE. Germline trimming cut 2 bases from V and 0 bases from J; bases unmatched to any gene: 11. This chain's CDR3 is CASSFSGTVLFSGNTIYF. In nucleotides, the CDR3 is TGTGCCAGCAGCTTTTCAGGGACAGTCCTGTTCTCTGGAAACACCATATATTTT.

The rearrangement uses TRBV27 and TRBJ1-1; D is possibly TRBD1 (5 bases). This CDR3 has 14 residues. V lost 6 bases to trimming and J lost 0 bases, with 11 bases between them. The germline V gene has CDR1 MNHEY and CDR2 SMNVEV (reference sequence). CDR3 sequence: CASSVTRVNTEAFF. The CDR3, as DNA: TGTGCCAGCAGCGTCACCAGGGTGAACACTGAAGCTTTCTTT.

In regard to this clone: A junction boundary mismatches the germline segment, possibly from a read error. J is TRBJ2-1 and V is TRBV5-5; tentative D call: TRBD2 (6 bases). The CDR3 has 17 residues. Germline lookup yields CDR1 SGHKS and CDR2 YYEKEE (reference sequence). CDR3 amino acids: CASSLGGTSGGSGVGIF. The CDR3, as DNA: TGTGCCAGCAGCTTGGGAGGTACTAGTGGGGGTTCGGGGGTCGGGATCTTC.

The chain joins TRBV6-5 to TRBJ1-2; D remains unclear. The CDR3 spans 13 residues. The V end was cut by 4 bases, the J end by 4 bases, with 10 bases between. Germline lookup yields CDR1 MNHEY and CDR2 SVGAGI. In nucleotides, the CDR3 is TGTGCCAGCAGTTCAGCAGGCCGCTATGGCTACACCTTC. Its protein is CASSSAGRYGYTF.

The genes are TRBV5-4 and TRBJ2-2; D remains ambiguous. Trimming cost V 1 base and J 0 bases, with 7 bases left between them. Germline-derived CDR1 and CDR2 are SGHNT and YYREEE (reference sequence). This CDR3 is 15 amino acids long. CDR3 coding DNA: TGTGCCAGCAGCTTGTTTGCACCGAACACCGGGGAGCTGTTTTTT. Translating it yields CASSLFAPNTGELFF.

The chain's CDR3 is CASSLAGGTYSYNEQFF. As DNA, the CDR3 is TGTGCCAGCAGCTTAGCGGGAGGGACTTACTCCTACAATGAGCAGTTCTTC. V usage is TRBV11-2 and J usage is TRBJ2-1, with 8 positions matching TRBD2. Germline lookup yields CDR1 SGHAT and CDR2 FQNNGV. The CDR3 totals 17 residues. V dropped 1 base and J dropped 0; count of bases not matched to a gene: 5.

V is TRBV11-2 and J is TRBJ2-7; a weak D match, TRBD2 (6 bases). V was shortened by 5 bases and J by 4 bases, with 12 bases between the two germline ends. Looked up from germline, CDR1 is SGHAT and CDR2 is FQNNGV. The CDR3 length is 13 residues. The CDR3 DNA is TGTGCCAGCAGCCGCGAGGGAGGTTACGAGCAGTACTTC. Protein product: CASSREGGYEQYF.

This clone has more than one count but fewer than ten. The genes are TRBV2 and TRBJ2-7; possibly TRBD1 for D (5 bases). Germline lookup yields CDR1 SNHLY and CDR2 FYNNEI. V gave up 8 bases and J gave up 6 bases, with 14 bases separating them. CDR3 length: 12 amino acids. In DNA, the CDR3 is TGTGCCAGCGGACAACTATCCCGCGAGCAGTACTTC. Its translation is CASGQLSREQYF. The full variable domain, in which reference TRBV2 and TRBJ2-7 provide the parts outside the CDR3, is EPEVTQTPSHQVTQMGQEVILRCVPISNHLYFYWYRQILGQKVEFLVSFYNNEISEKSEIFDDQFSVERPDGSNFTLKIRSTKLEDSAMYFCASGQLSREQYFGPGTRLTVT.

J is TRBJ2-5 and V is TRBV7-2; tentatively, D is TRBD1 (6 bases). The V gene's germline CDR1 is SGHTA and CDR2 FQGNSA. This CDR3 is 14 amino acids long. V was cut by 1 base and J by 4 bases, with 10 bases left in between. The CDR3 reads CASSLGGLRETQYF. For the CDR3, the DNA is TGTGCCAGCAGCTTAGGGGGGCTACGAGAGACCCAGTACTTC.

CDR3 amino acids: CASSPWGGVGEQYF. The CDR3 nucleotides read TGTGCCAGCTCACCGTGGGGGGGAGTAGGCGAGCAGTACTTC. The chain links TRBV18 to TRBJ2-7; TRBD2 agrees at 7 bases. V dropped 3 bases and J dropped 6; count of bases not matched to a gene: 8. Germline V gene sequence: CDR1 KGHSH, CDR2 LQKENI. The CDR3 length is 14 residues.

The CDR3 region is CASSLGPRARNTNYGYTF. CDR3 bases: TGTGCCAGCAGCTTAGGTCCCCGGGCGAGGAACACTAACTATGGCTACACCTTC. The rearrangement uses TRBV5-5 and TRBJ1-2; D remains ambiguous. V was trimmed by 2 bases and J by 0 bases, leaving 20 bases between them. There are 18 residues in the CDR3. Germline CDR1 SGHKS, CDR2 YYEKEE (reference sequence).

This clone was detected only a few times. The chain recombines TRBV27 with TRBJ2-4, with 10 bases lining up with TRBD1. V dropped 6 bases and J dropped 8; count of bases not matched to a gene: 13. The CDR3 is made up of 16 amino acids. CDR1 is MNHEY and CDR2 is SMNVEV in the germline V gene (reference sequence). CDR3 protein: CASSPEGQGRGDIQYF. Here the CDR3 DNA reads TGTGCCAGCAGCCCCGAGGGACAGGGGAGAGGGGACATTCAGTACTTC.

V gene TRBV28 combines with J gene TRBJ1-2, with 8 bases identical to TRBD1. Germline-derived CDR1 and CDR2 are MDHEN and SYDVKM. The trim removed 6 bases at V and 0 bases at J, leaving 3 bases unmatched. This CDR3 has 14 amino acids. For the CDR3, the DNA is TGTGCCAGCAGGAAGACAGGGGCTAACTATGGCTACACCTTC. Its translation: CASRKTGANYGYTF.

The V and J genes are TRBV5-6 and TRBJ1-5; perhaps TRBD1 as D (6 bases). Trimming took 1 base from V and 1 from J, leaving 18 bases between them. The length of the CDR3 is 18 residues. Germline V gene data show CDR1 as SGHDT and CDR2 as YYEEEE. The CDR3 DNA reads TGTGCCAGCAGCTTGAGCTTCGGGGGGGCTTGGAGCAATCAGCCCCAGCATTTT. It specifies CASSLSFGGAWSNQPQHF.

V and J are TRBV11-2 and TRBJ1-1; D not resolved. This CDR3 has 13 residues. Trimming shortened V by 7 bases and J by 7 bases, and 16 bases separated the two germline ends. Germline V gene sequence: CDR1 SGHAT, CDR2 FQNNGV. The CDR3 DNA follows: TGTGCCAGCACCTCCTCCGGCGGAGGTGAAGCTTTCTTT. Translated, it gives CASTSSGGGEAFF.

CDR3 in amino acids: CASSLAGSGGYGYTF. CDR3 sequence (DNA): TGTGCCAGCAGCTTAGCGGGGTCAGGGGGTTATGGCTACACCTTC. The genes are TRBV7-8 and TRBJ1-2; 7 nucleotides align to TRBD1. Germline assignment: CDR1 SGHVS and CDR2 FQNEAQ. The CDR3 runs to 15 residues. The V segment lost 0 bases and the J segment 5 bases; nucleotides outside the gene matches: 6.

This clone was recorded once. This rearrangement joins TRBV15 to TRBJ2-7; 9 bases map to TRBD1. The CDR3 length is 18 residues. Germline CDR1 LNHNV, CDR2 YYDKDF (reference sequence). V was clipped by 0 bases and J by 3 bases; unmatched bases: 12. The CDR3 nucleotides are TGTGCCACCAGCAGAGATGGGGGACAGGGCATGTTGAACTACGAGCAGTACTTC. This codes for CATSRDGGQGMLNYEQYF.

This clone occurred once. One junction end disagrees with the germline gene, perhaps due to a read error. This chain connects TRBV5-6 to TRBJ1-2; the match to TRBD1 covers 9 bases. Looked up from germline, CDR1 is SGHDT and CDR2 is YYEEEE. This CDR3 has 15 amino acids. The CDR3 DNA sequence: TGTGCCAGCAGCTTGGTGGACAGGGGTAACTATGGCTACATCTTC. Its translation is CASSLVDRGNYGYIF.